The T cell receptor beta chain under discussion was sequenced for a study of blood T cell repertoires in COVID-19. On the study more broadly: The study drew acute and convalescent COVID-19 samples from the United States, Italy and Spain. Sample material is recorded as cDNA or gDNA derived from T cells, B-cell-depleted T cells, or PBMCs.

Trimming cost V 9 bases and J 5 bases; bases outside gene matches: 6. The germline gives CDR1 KGHDR, CDR2 SFDVKD. This CDR3 has 14 residues. Original processing notes: Estimation of nucleated cell counts relied on the amplification of reference gene primers. Sequencing used immunoSEQ multiplex PCR; TCRdb keeps in-frame clones, though not all of them. The DNA gave D and trimming, while V, J and clone size come from that table. The table includes around 150,000 clones, roughly 89% detected once. Sample: peripheral blood. The rearrangement joins TRBV24-1 to TRBJ1-6; 7 bases are a match to TRBD1. This receptor was identified in a human donor in a cohort sampled during active COVID-19. CDR3 region: CATRDRAHNSPLHF. CDR3 nucleotide sequence: TGTGCCACCCGAGACAGGGCTCATAATTCACCCCTCCACTTT.